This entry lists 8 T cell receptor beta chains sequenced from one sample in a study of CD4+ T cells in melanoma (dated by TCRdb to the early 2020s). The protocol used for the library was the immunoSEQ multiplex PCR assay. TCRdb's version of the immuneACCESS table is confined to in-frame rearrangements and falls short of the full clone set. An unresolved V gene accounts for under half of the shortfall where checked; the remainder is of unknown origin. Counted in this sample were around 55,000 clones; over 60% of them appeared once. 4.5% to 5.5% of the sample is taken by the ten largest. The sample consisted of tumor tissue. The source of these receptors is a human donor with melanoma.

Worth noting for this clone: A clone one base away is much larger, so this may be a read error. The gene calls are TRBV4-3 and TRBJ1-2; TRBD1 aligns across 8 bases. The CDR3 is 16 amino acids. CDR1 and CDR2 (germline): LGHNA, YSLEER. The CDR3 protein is CASGQEVGQGRYGYTF. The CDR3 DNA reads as TGCGCCAGCGGCCAAGAAGTCGGACAGGGAAGATATGGCTACACCTTC.

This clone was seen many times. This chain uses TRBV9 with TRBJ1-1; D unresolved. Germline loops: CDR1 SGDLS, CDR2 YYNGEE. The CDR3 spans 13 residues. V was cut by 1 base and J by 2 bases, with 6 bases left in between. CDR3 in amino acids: CASSVRTNTEAFF. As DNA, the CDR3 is TGTGCCAGCAGCGTACGGACCAACACTGAAGCTTTCTTT.

CDR3 in DNA: TGTGCCAGCATCCGCGGACAGAGCTCCTACGAGCAGTACTTC. Protein: CASIRGQSSYEQYF. The chain carries TRBV11-2 and TRBJ2-7, with D possibly being TRBD1 (6 bases). The length of the CDR3 is 14 residues. The germline gives CDR1 SGHAT, CDR2 FQNNGV. V shed 7 bases and J shed 0 bases, with 13 bases lying between them.

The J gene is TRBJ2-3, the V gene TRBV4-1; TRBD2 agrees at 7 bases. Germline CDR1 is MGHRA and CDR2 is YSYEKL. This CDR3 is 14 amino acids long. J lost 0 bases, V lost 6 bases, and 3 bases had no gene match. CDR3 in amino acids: CASSLAESTDTQYF. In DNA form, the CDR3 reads TGCGCCAGCAGTCTAGCGGAGAGCACAGATACGCAGTATTTT.

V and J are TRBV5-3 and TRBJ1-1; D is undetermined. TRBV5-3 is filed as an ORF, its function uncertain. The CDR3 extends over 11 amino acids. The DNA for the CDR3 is TGTCCCACGGAATGCAGCACTGAAGCTTTCTTT. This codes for CPTECSTEAFF.

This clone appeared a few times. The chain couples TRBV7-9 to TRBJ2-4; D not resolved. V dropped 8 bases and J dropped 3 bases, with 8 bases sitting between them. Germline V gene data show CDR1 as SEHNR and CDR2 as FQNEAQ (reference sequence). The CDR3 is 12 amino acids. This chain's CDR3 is CASGLGKNIQYF. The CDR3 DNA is TGTGCCAGCGGGTTGGGCAAAAACATTCAGTACTTC.

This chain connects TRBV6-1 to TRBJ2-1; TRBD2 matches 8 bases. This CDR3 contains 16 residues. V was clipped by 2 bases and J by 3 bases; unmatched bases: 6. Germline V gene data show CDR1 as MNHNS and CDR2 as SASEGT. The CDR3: CASSERRGDIYNEQFF. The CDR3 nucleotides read TGTGCCAGCAGTGAACGGCGGGGGGACATCTACAATGAGCAGTTCTTC.

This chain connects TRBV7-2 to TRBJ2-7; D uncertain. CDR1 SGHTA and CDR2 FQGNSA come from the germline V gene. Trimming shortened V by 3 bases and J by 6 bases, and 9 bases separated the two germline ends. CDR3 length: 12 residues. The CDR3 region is CASSFPSREQYF. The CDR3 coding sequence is TGTGCCAGCAGCTTTCCTAGTCGCGAGCAGTACTTC.